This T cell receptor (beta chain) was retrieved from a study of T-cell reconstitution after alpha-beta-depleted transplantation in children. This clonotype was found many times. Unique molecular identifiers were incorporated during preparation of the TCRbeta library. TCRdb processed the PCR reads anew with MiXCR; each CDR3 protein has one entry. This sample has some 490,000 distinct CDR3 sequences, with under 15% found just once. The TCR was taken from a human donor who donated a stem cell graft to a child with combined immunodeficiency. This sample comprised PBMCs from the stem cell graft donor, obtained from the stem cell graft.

The CDR3 DNA is TGTGCCGCAACGGGAGGGCCTACCGGGGAGCTGTTTTTT. Its translation is CAATGGPTGELFF. This chain joins TRBV6-2 or TRBV6-3 and TRBJ2-2, with TRBD2 identical over 8 bases. Per the germline V gene, CDR1 is MNHEY and CDR2 is SVGEGT. This CDR3 is 13 amino acids long. V was pared by 11 bases and J by 5 bases, with 7 bases of the junction left unmatched.